This paragraph covers one T cell receptor (beta chain) sequence. What it binds is unknown. TCRdb's copy holds only in-frame clones and misses some; the assay was immunoSEQ multiplex PCR. The sample has tens of thousands of clones, about 85% seen once. This sample was taken from a study of OX40 agonist ivuxolimab in advanced cancers. Whole-study findings and limits: There were also nonresponders showing low normalized T-cell clonal expansion.

The TCR originated in an adult with an advanced solid tumor such as melanoma, head and neck, liver or kidney cancer. This specimen was CD4+ or CD8+ T cells sorted from blood, taken in a trial of the OX40 agonist ivuxolimab.

This CDR3 is CASSQSVGADGANVLTF. The CDR3 coding sequence is TGCGCCAGCAGTCAATCGGTGGGGGCTGACGGGGCCAACGTCCTGACTTTC. The chain carries TRBV23-1 and TRBJ2-6; the D gene is possibly TRBD1 (6 bases). TRBV23-1 falls under the ORF class, with uncertain function. Trimming shortened V by 0 bases and J by 4 bases, and 13 bases separated the two germline ends. The CDR3 has 17 amino acids.